This TCR beta chain derives from a study of CD8+CD57+ T cells in acquired aplastic anemia. Genomic DNA templated the TCR beta VDJ and CDR3 profiling. From the reads, TCRdb called clonotypes with MiXCR, one entry per CDR3 protein. The sample lists around 160,000 distinct CDR3 sequences; around half were seen once. This CDR3 has 13 residues. Germline values: CDR1 ENHRY, CDR2 SYGVKD. V was pared by 7 bases and J by 3 bases, with 11 bases between. For sequencing, patients were chosen who had shown expansion of CD8+CD57+ cells by flow cytometry. V and J are TRBV10-3 and TRBJ2-3, with D tentatively TRBD2 (6 bases). This clonotype originated in a human donor with aplastic anemia. The sequencing input was sorted CD4+, CD8+, or CD8+CD57+ T cells (not recorded which) from PBMCs. The CDR3 region is CAIIGGPTDTQYF. The CDR3 DNA follows: TGTGCCATCATAGGAGGGCCGACAGATACGCAGTATTTT.